The 8 T cell receptor beta chains presented below share a single source sample, sequenced in a study of T cell changes during pregnancy in multiple sclerosis. The protocol was immunoSEQ multiplex PCR, while the TCRdb copy is restricted to in-frame clones and leaves out a portion. The repertoire includes approximately 41,000 clones, roughly 90% of them detected once, and about 0.57% sits in the top ten. The specimen comprised CD4+ T cells from peripheral blood mononuclear cells, sampled in the second trimester of pregnancy. All receptors come from a female donor with multiple sclerosis, enrolled in a pregnancy study.

CDR3: CASSFAFGGGAGELFF. CDR3 nucleotide sequence: TGTGCCAGCAGCTTTGCATTTGGTGGGGGGGCCGGGGAGCTGTTTTTT. V and J are TRBV11-3 and TRBJ2-2; 7 bases align to TRBD2. The junction had 10 bases not matched to a gene; V was cut back by 3 bases and J by 6 bases. Germline V lookup: CDR1 SGHNT, CDR2 YENEEA. There are 16 residues in the CDR3.

The J gene is TRBJ1-1, the V gene TRBV6-4; D ambiguous. The length of the CDR3 is 13 residues. Per germline, CDR1 MRHNA and CDR2 SNTAGT. Trimming pared 4 bases from V and 1 base from J, leaving 7 bases between. Here the CDR3 DNA reads TGTGCCAGCAGTGCTGGGCAGAACACTGAAGCTTTCTTT. As protein: CASSAGQNTEAFF.

CDR3 nucleotides: TGTGCCAGCAGCTTAGACAGGGGCCAAGAGACCCAGTACTTC. Translated, it gives CASSLDRGQETQYF. V and J are TRBV7-9 and TRBJ2-5; 7 nucleotides match TRBD1. Germline V CDR1 and CDR2: SEHNR, FQNEAQ (reference sequence). This CDR3 is built from 14 residues. Losses at the gene ends were 1 base for V and 1 base for J; bases not matched to a gene: 0.

This chain connects TRBV2 to TRBJ2-7, with 8 bases that match TRBD1. The CDR3 spans 14 residues. Germline loops: CDR1 SNHLY, CDR2 FYNNEI. The trim removed 5 bases at V and 2 bases at J, leaving 5 bases unmatched. DNA for the CDR3: TGTGCCAGCAGTCCACGACAGGGGACCTACGAGCAGTACTTC. Amino acid sequence: CASSPRQGTYEQYF.

This clone was observed a single time. The chain links TRBV13 to TRBJ1-1, with D possibly TRBD1 on 5 matching bases. From germline, CDR1 is PRHDT and CDR2 FYEKMQ (reference sequence). Trimming took off 6 bases at V and 1 base at J, with 15 bases between the two ends. The CDR3 totals 15 residues. The CDR3 DNA reads TGTGCCAGCAGGCCTTGGTTCGGGGGGAACACTGAAGCTTTCTTT. This encodes CASRPWFGGNTEAFF.

The chain is built from TRBV28 and TRBJ1-4; D ambiguous. Germline assignment: CDR1 MDHEN and CDR2 SYDVKM. Trimming removed 2 bases from V and 7 bases from J, with 26 bases in between. This CDR3 contains 19 residues. The DNA for the CDR3 is TGTGCCAGCAGTTTACTCAGCCCTAATCACTTTCTACGGGGTGAAAAACTGTTTTTT. This codes for CASSLLSPNHFLRGEKLFF.

The chain employs TRBV19 and TRBJ2-7; possibly TRBD1 for D (6 bases). Trimming took 6 bases from V and 1 from J, leaving 13 bases between them. The CDR3 runs to 14 residues. Germline V gene sequence: CDR1 LNHDA, CDR2 SQIVND (reference sequence). The CDR3 protein is CASSQGSRSYEQYF. CDR3 bases: TGTGCCAGTAGCCAGGGGAGCCGGTCCTACGAGCAGTACTTC. The variable domain in full, completed from reference TRBV19 and TRBJ2-7, reads DGGITQSPKYLFRKEGQNVTLSCEQNLNHDAMYWYRQDPGQGLRLIYYSQIVNDFQKGDIAEGYSVSREKKESFPLTVTSAQKNPTAFYLCASSQGSRSYEQYFGPGTRLTVT.

The chain recombines TRBV9 with TRBJ2-1; 8 bases align to TRBD2. CDR1 is SGDLS and CDR2 is YYNGEE in the germline V gene. Losses at the gene ends were 3 bases for V and 4 bases for J; bases not matched to a gene: 6. The CDR3 extends over 15 amino acids. CDR3 nucleotide sequence: TGTGCCAGCAGCGGCGGGAGGCATAGTTACAATGAGCAGTTCTTC. Translation gives CASSGGRHSYNEQFF. Full variable domain (missing parts from reference TRBV9 and TRBJ2-1): DSGVTQTPKHLITATGQRVTLRCSPRSGDLSVYWYQQSLDQGLQFLIQYYNGEERAKGNILERFSAQQFPDLHSELNLSSLELGDSALYFCASSGGRHSYNEQFFGPGTRLTVL.